The 10 T cell receptor beta chains listed next were all sequenced from one sample in a study of control samples from healthy donors and cancer patients. Clones were sequenced by immunoSEQ multiplex PCR, and TCRdb holds only the in-frame ones, with some missing. The sample lists about 55,000 clones; about 95% were seen once. Sequences were obtained from blood. These receptors came from a man in his thirties or forties in good health.

The chain combines TRBV4-1 with TRBJ2-2; TRBD1 might be the D (6 bases). CDR3 length: 15 amino acids. Trimming stripped 3 bases from V and 6 bases from J, with 14 bases between. Germline V gives CDR1 MGHRA, CDR2 YSYEKL. CDR3 in amino acids: CASSQGARLSGELFF. DNA of the CDR3: TGCGCCAGCAGCCAGGGGGCGCGGCTCTCCGGGGAGCTGTTTTTT.

The chain is built from TRBV15 and TRBJ2-2; D perhaps matches TRBD1 (6 bases). This CDR3 spans 13 amino acids. Germline V lookup: CDR1 LNHNV, CDR2 YYDKDF (reference sequence). Trimming shortened V by 11 bases and J by 4 bases, and 14 bases separated the two germline ends. For the CDR3, the DNA is TGTGCCTCGAGGGGGTTTCGCACCGGGGAGCTGTTTTTT. It yields the protein CASRGFRTGELFF.

Remarks on this clone: Other DNA sequences from this sample encode an identical CDR3 as well. V gene TRBV19 combines with J gene TRBJ2-7, with 7 bases aligning to TRBD2. The CDR3 is 12 residues long. Germline-derived CDR1 and CDR2 are LNHDA and SQIVND (reference sequence). Trimming removed 2 bases from V and 7 bases from J; junction bases left unmatched: 2. CDR3: CASSIPGGEQYF. The CDR3 DNA reads as TGTGCCAGTAGTATACCGGGAGGTGAGCAGTACTTC. Full variable domain (outside the CDR3, taken from reference TRBV19 and TRBJ2-7): DGGITQSPKYLFRKEGQNVTLSCEQNLNHDAMYWYRQDPGQGLRLIYYSQIVNDFQKGDIAEGYSVSREKKESFPLTVTSAQKNPTAFYLCASSIPGGEQYFGPGTRLTVT.

The gene calls are TRBV19 and TRBJ2-5; TRBD1 might be the D (5 bases). V was clipped by 6 bases and J by 2 bases, with 10 bases between them. The CDR3 extends over 13 amino acids. CDR1 LNHDA and CDR2 SQIVND come from the germline V gene (reference sequence). CDR3 region: CASSTGFQETQYF. CDR3 coding DNA: TGTGCCAGTAGCACAGGATTTCAAGAGACCCAGTACTTC. Drawing the rest from reference TRBV19 and TRBJ2-5, the complete variable domain is DGGITQSPKYLFRKEGQNVTLSCEQNLNHDAMYWYRQDPGQGLRLIYYSQIVNDFQKGDIAEGYSVSREKKESFPLTVTSAQKNPTAFYLCASSTGFQETQYFGPGTRLLVL.

The chain carries TRBV7-9 and TRBJ2-1; unclear D gene. The CDR3 length is 14 residues. The V end was cut by 5 bases, the J end by 3 bases, with 11 bases between. Germline CDR1 SEHNR, CDR2 FQNEAQ (reference sequence). CDR3 protein: CASSRGGNYNEQFF. DNA of the CDR3: TGTGCCAGCAGCCGAGGCGGAAACTACAATGAGCAGTTCTTC.

This sequence joins TRBV6-1 and TRBJ1-1; TRBD1 aligns across 7 bases. The J segment lost 3 bases and the V segment lost 6 bases, leaving 7 bases of the junction unmatched. The germline V gene has CDR1 MNHNS and CDR2 SASEGT. The CDR3 loop spans 14 amino acids. DNA for the CDR3: TGTGCCAGCAGAGAAAGACAGGGACACACTGAAGCTTTCTTT. The encoded protein is CASRERQGHTEAFF.

The V and J genes are TRBV10-1 and TRBJ2-1; D unresolved. CDR1 is WNHNN and CDR2 is SYGVQD in the germline V gene (reference sequence). Trimming removed 2 bases from V and 8 bases from J, with 16 bases in between. CDR3 length: 15 amino acids. The CDR3, as DNA: TGCGCCAGCAGTGAGGCGGTCCGAGTGTTTGATGAGCAGTTCTTC. Its translation: CASSEAVRVFDEQFF.

CDR3 residues: CASSIGVYEQYF. The CDR3 DNA reads as TGTGCCAGCAGTATCGGCGTCTACGAGCAGTACTTC. The V call is TRBV12-3 or TRBV12-4, the J call TRBJ2-7; D gene ambiguous. The CDR3 spans 12 residues. The V end was cut by 5 bases, the J end by 3 bases, with 8 bases between.

The rearrangement joins TRBV9 to TRBJ2-1; TRBD1 matches at 10 bases. V lost 3 bases to trimming and J lost 6 bases; unmatched junction nucleotides: 6. From germline, CDR1 is SGDLS and CDR2 YYNGEE. The CDR3 extends over 15 amino acids. Here the CDR3 DNA reads TGTGCCAGCAGCGAGTCCGGGACAGGGGTCAATGAGCAGTTCTTC. Translating it yields CASSESGTGVNEQFF.

The chain recombines TRBV7-6 with TRBJ2-7; D gene uncertain. V was cut by 5 bases and J by 2 bases, with 13 bases left in between. The length of the CDR3 is 14 residues. Germline CDR1 is SGHVS and CDR2 is FNYEAQ. The CDR3 protein is CASSPRAGAYEQYF. In DNA form, the CDR3 reads TGTGCCAGCAGCCCAAGGGCTGGAGCCTACGAGCAGTACTTC.